The 19 T cell receptor beta chains below were found in one sample sequenced in a study of blood T cell repertoires in COVID-19. TCRdb's copy holds only in-frame clones and misses some; the assay was immunoSEQ multiplex PCR. There are about 81,000 clones in the sample; approximately 84% occur only once, and around 13% lies in the top ten. Sequencing used peripheral blood. Every receptor here comes from a human donor in a cohort sampled during active COVID-19.

The count of this clone is one. The chain links TRBV6-5 to TRBJ2-1; 7 bases map to TRBD2. Trimming at V came to 0 bases and at J to 6 bases, leaving 5 bases not matched to a gene. Germline CDR1 and CDR2: MNHEY and SVGAGI. This CDR3 contains 15 residues. The CDR3 region is CASSYSRDYPNEQFF. The CDR3 DNA is TGTGCCAGCAGTTACTCGCGGGACTATCCCAATGAGCAGTTCTTC.

The chain employs TRBV11-2 and TRBJ2-3, with D perhaps matching TRBD2 (5 bases). The CDR3 loop spans 16 amino acids. Germline CDR1 reads SGHAT; CDR2 reads FQNNGV. Deletions cut 2 bases from V and 5 bases from J, with 17 bases between. The CDR3 DNA sequence: TGTGCCAGCAGCTTAAATGGAGCCGGGATAGTAGATACGCAGTATTTT. Translated: CASSLNGAGIVDTQYF.

A word on this clone: The same CDR3 also results from other DNA sequences found in this sample. The V call is TRBV19, the J call TRBJ2-1; 14 nucleotides align to TRBD2. V dropped 2 bases and J dropped 0; count of bases not matched to a gene: 3. In germline, CDR1 is LNHDA, CDR2 SQIVND (reference sequence). The CDR3 has 18 amino acids. The CDR3 sequence: CASSIRLAGGSSYNEQFF. DNA for the CDR3: TGTGCCAGTAGTATAAGACTAGCGGGGGGGAGCTCCTACAATGAGCAGTTCTTC.

CDR3 in DNA: TGCAGCGTCCCGGTTGTCAACTATGGCTACACCTTC. It translates to CSVPVVNYGYTF. V gene TRBV29-1 combines with J gene TRBJ1-2; D unresolved. The CDR3 totals 12 residues. Germline loops: CDR1 SQVTM, CDR2 ANQGSEA. V lost 6 bases and J 2 bases, leaving 10 bases between the germline ends.

The CDR3 sequence: CASHSGTGGNNEQFF. The CDR3 nucleotides read TGTGCCAGCCATTCCGGGACAGGGGGTAACAATGAGCAGTTCTTC. This chain uses TRBV28 with TRBJ2-1, with TRBD1 matching over 11 bases. Germline V gene lookup returns CDR1 MDHEN and CDR2 SYDVKM. V trimming: 8 bases; J trimming: 5 bases; junction bases outside the gene matches: 8. The CDR3 length is 15 residues.

This chain uses TRBV29-1 with TRBJ2-7; 7 nucleotides match TRBD2. CDR1 and CDR2 (germline): SQVTM, ANQGSEA. With V trimmed by 2 bases and J by 6 bases, 10 bases remained unmatched. The CDR3 is 14 residues long. The CDR3 reads CSVEFGLAGREQYF. The CDR3, as DNA: TGCAGCGTTGAATTCGGGTTAGCGGGTCGCGAGCAGTACTTC.

The rearrangement links TRBV5-6 to TRBJ2-7; no clear D gene. The length of the CDR3 is 14 residues. Germline V gene data show CDR1 as SGHDT and CDR2 as YYEEEE. V was trimmed by 1 base and J by 0 bases, leaving 8 bases between them. CDR3 bases: TGTGCCAGCAGCTTGTCTCCTACCTCCTACGAGCAGTACTTC. It encodes CASSLSPTSYEQYF.

This chain links TRBV7-9 with TRBJ2-2; 8 bases map to TRBD1. The J segment lost 4 bases and the V segment lost 1 base, leaving 5 bases of the junction unmatched. This CDR3 spans 16 amino acids. The germline CDR1 and CDR2 sequences are SEHNR and FQNEAQ (reference sequence). The CDR3 loop reads CASSLVRGRGTGELFF. The CDR3 region has the DNA TGTGCCAGCAGCTTAGTCAGGGGGCGCGGCACCGGGGAGCTGTTTTTT. The full variable domain, in which reference TRBV7-9 and TRBJ2-2 provide the parts outside the CDR3, is DTGVSQNPRHKITKRGQNVTFRCDPISEHNRLYWYRQTLGQGPEFLTYFQNEAQLEKSRLLSDRFSAERPKGSFSTLEIQRTEQGDSAMYLCASSLVRGRGTGELFFGEGSRLTVL.

The CDR3 here is CASSLTANTQYF. As DNA, the CDR3 is TGTGCCAGCAGCTTAACAGCCAATACGCAGTATTTT. The gene calls are TRBV7-3 and TRBJ2-3; D uncertain. This CDR3 has 12 amino acids. Germline V lookup: CDR1 SGHTA, CDR2 FQGTGA. V lost 0 bases, J lost 7 bases, and 5 bases lay in between.

The chain links TRBV7-9 to TRBJ2-1; 8 positions match TRBD1. The CDR3 has 16 amino acids. Germline values: CDR1 SEHNR, CDR2 FQNEAQ (reference sequence). J lost 5 bases, V lost 5 bases, and 11 bases had no gene match. The CDR3: CASSKKDTGGNNEQFF. The CDR3 nucleotides read TGTGCCAGCAGCAAGAAGGACACAGGGGGAAACAATGAGCAGTTCTTC. The whole variable domain, filled in from reference TRBV7-9 and TRBJ2-1, reads DTGVSQNPRHKITKRGQNVTFRCDPISEHNRLYWYRQTLGQGPEFLTYFQNEAQLEKSRLLSDRFSAERPKGSFSTLEIQRTEQGDSAMYLCASSKKDTGGNNEQFFGPGTRLTVL.

The chain is built from TRBV2 and TRBJ1-1; 7 bases map to TRBD1. V lost 5 bases and J lost 1; bases outside the gene matches: 4. Germline CDR1 SNHLY, CDR2 FYNNEI. The CDR3 loop spans 14 amino acids. Here the CDR3 reads CASSRQGRNTEAFF. For the CDR3, the DNA is TGTGCCAGCAGTCGACAGGGCCGGAACACTGAAGCTTTCTTT.

This chain uses TRBV29-1 with TRBJ2-7; 8 nucleotides line up with TRBD2. The CDR3 sequence is 13 residues long. With 4 bases clipped from V and 4 bases from J, the junction kept 6 bases outside the gene matches. Germline V lookup: CDR1 SQVTM, CDR2 ANQGSEA. The CDR3: CSVVIGGAYEQYF. CDR3 in DNA: TGCAGCGTTGTGATCGGGGGGGCGTACGAGCAGTACTTC.

This chain uses TRBV9 with TRBJ2-1, with 15 bases aligning to TRBD2. After removal of 0 bases from V and 2 bases from J, the junction contained 0 bases not matched to a gene. Germline CDR1 and CDR2: SGDLS and YYNGEE. The length of the CDR3 is 17 residues. CDR3 loop: CASSVGTSGGAYNEQFF. Written as DNA, the CDR3 is TGTGCCAGCAGCGTAGGGACTAGCGGGGGGGCCTACAATGAGCAGTTCTTC. Looking up the rest from reference TRBV9 and TRBJ2-1 gives the full variable domain: DSGVTQTPKHLITATGQRVTLRCSPRSGDLSVYWYQQSLDQGLQFLIQYYNGEERAKGNILERFSAQQFPDLHSELNLSSLELGDSALYFCASSVGTSGGAYNEQFFGPGTRLTVL.

The genes are TRBV5-1 and TRBJ2-5; the match to TRBD2 covers 10 bases. The CDR3 is 16 residues long. With V trimmed by 4 bases and J by 2 bases, 8 bases remained unmatched. In germline, CDR1 is SGHRS, CDR2 YFSETQ. The CDR3 bases are TGCGCCAGCAGCCTATCCACTAGCGGGGCGCAAGAGACCCAGTACTTC. Encoded protein: CASSLSTSGAQETQYF. The full variable domain, its missing parts supplied by reference TRBV5-1 and TRBJ2-5, is KAGVTQTPRYLIKTRGQQVTLSCSPISGHRSVSWYQQTPGQGLQFLFEYFSETQRNKGNFPGRFSGRQFSNSRSEMNVSTLELGDSALYLCASSLSTSGAQETQYFGPGTRLLVL.

The chain uses TRBV2 and TRBJ2-3; D is unresolved. Germline V lookup: CDR1 SNHLY, CDR2 FYNNEI. The CDR3 is 13 amino acids. Trimming took off 3 bases at V and 2 bases at J, with 6 bases between the two ends. Here the CDR3 reads CASSDRYTDTQYF. As DNA, the CDR3 is TGTGCCAGCAGTGACAGGTACACAGATACGCAGTATTTT.

This clone was counted once. The chain combines TRBV5-1 with TRBJ1-5; perhaps TRBD1 as D (6 bases). Germline loops: CDR1 SGHRS, CDR2 YFSETQ. Trimming left V 0 bases short and J 4 bases short, with 8 bases between. CDR3 size: 14 residues. The CDR3 DNA is TGCGCCAGCAGCTTGGGGACAGCTAATCAGCCCCAGCATTTT. Residues: CASSLGTANQPQHF.

The V and J genes are TRBV4-1 and TRBJ1-1; weak D call: TRBD1 (6 bases). V shed 3 bases and J shed 3 bases, with 11 bases lying between them. Germline values: CDR1 MGHRA, CDR2 YSYEKL. The CDR3 runs 14 residues. For the CDR3, the DNA is TGCGCCAGCAGCCAGGGGGCGCGGGACACTGAAGCTTTCTTT. Translated, it gives CASSQGARDTEAFF.

J is TRBJ2-4 and V is TRBV5-6; 10 bases map to TRBD2. The V segment lost 4 bases and the J segment 6 bases; nucleotides outside the gene matches: 10. Germline CDR1 is SGHDT and CDR2 is YYEEEE. This CDR3 is 16 amino acids long. The CDR3 DNA is TGTGCCAGCAGCGCACTAGCGGGGAGACCCAGAAACATTCAGTACTTC. Translated: CASSALAGRPRNIQYF.

The rearrangement links TRBV11-2 to TRBJ2-5; TRBD2 matches at 8 bases. Trimming removed 5 bases from V and 7 bases from J; junction bases left unmatched: 12. This CDR3 is built from 15 residues. Germline V gene data show CDR1 as SGHAT and CDR2 as FQNNGV. The CDR3 DNA sequence: TGTGCCAGCAGCCCACTTAGCGGGGACCGGGGGACCCAGTACTTC. Protein product: CASSPLSGDRGTQYF.